The 26 T cell receptor beta chains below all came from one sample that was sequenced in a study of OX40 agonist ivuxolimab in advanced cancers. Produced via immunoSEQ multiplex PCR; TCRdb's table is partial and in-frame only. Found here are tens of thousands of clones, approximately 90% of them singletons; the top ten hold roughly an eighth. The starting material was CD4+ or CD8+ T cells sorted from blood, obtained in a trial of the OX40 agonist ivuxolimab. These receptors were collected from an adult with an advanced solid tumor such as melanoma, head and neck, liver or kidney cancer.

The rearrangement joins TRBV5-6 to TRBJ1-1; 8 bases match TRBD1. Losses at the gene ends were 4 bases for V and 1 base for J; bases not matched to a gene: 3. Per the germline V gene, CDR1 is SGHDT and CDR2 is YYEEEE. CDR3 length: 14 residues. The DNA for the CDR3 is TGTGCCAGCAGCCCTCAGGGGGCGAACACTGAAGCTTTCTTT. This translates into CASSPQGANTEAFF.

The CDR3 sequence is CATTRGLEYEQYF. For the CDR3, the DNA is TGTGCCACTACGAGGGGGCTTGAGTACGAGCAGTACTTC. The rearrangement joins TRBV28 to TRBJ2-7, with TRBD1 matching 7 bases. This CDR3 region has 13 residues. V shed 10 bases and J 4 bases; nucleotides not matched to a gene: 10. Germline V lookup: CDR1 MDHEN, CDR2 SYDVKM.

The V and J genes are TRBV19 and TRBJ2-7; D uncertain. Germline lookup yields CDR1 LNHDA and CDR2 SQIVND (reference sequence). V gave up 9 bases and J gave up 5 bases, with 14 bases separating them. The CDR3 contains 12 residues. The CDR3 region has the DNA TGTGCCAGCTCTGCTGCTGTGGACGAGCAGTACTTC. It codes for CASSAAVDEQYF. Supplemented by reference TRBV19 and TRBJ2-7, the full variable domain reads DGGITQSPKYLFRKEGQNVTLSCEQNLNHDAMYWYRQDPGQGLRLIYYSQIVNDFQKGDIAEGYSVSREKKESFPLTVTSAQKNPTAFYLCASSAAVDEQYFGPGTRLTVT.

V and J are TRBV7-8 and TRBJ1-2; D ambiguous. The CDR3 sequence is 17 residues long. The V end lost 7 bases, the J end lost 3 bases, and 24 bases lay between the germline ends. Germline CDR1 and CDR2: SGHVS and FQNEAQ. The CDR3 protein is CASTEGRVLGRDYGYTF. DNA for the CDR3: TGTGCCAGCACCGAAGGTCGGGTCCTTGGGCGGGACTATGGCTACACCTTC.

The CDR3 region is CASTEVANTEAFF. The CDR3 nucleotides read TGTGCCAGCACCGAAGTGGCAAACACTGAAGCTTTCTTT. The genes are TRBV6-1 and TRBJ1-1; D uncertain. Deletions cut 7 bases from V and 2 bases from J, with 11 bases between. The germline V gene encodes CDR1 MNHNS and CDR2 SASEGT. The CDR3 spans 13 residues.

The chain recombines TRBV19 with TRBJ2-7, with TRBD1 matching over 9 bases. This CDR3 region has 15 residues. CDR1 and CDR2 (germline): LNHDA, SQIVND (reference sequence). With 5 bases clipped from V and 2 bases from J, the junction kept 7 bases outside the gene matches. CDR3 amino acids: CASSSATGGTYEQYF. Here the CDR3 DNA reads TGTGCCAGTAGTTCTGCCACAGGGGGCACCTACGAGCAGTACTTC. Combining the CDR3 with reference TRBV19 and TRBJ2-7 gives the whole variable domain DGGITQSPKYLFRKEGQNVTLSCEQNLNHDAMYWYRQDPGQGLRLIYYSQIVNDFQKGDIAEGYSVSREKKESFPLTVTSAQKNPTAFYLCASSSATGGTYEQYFGPGTRLTVT.

The chain carries TRBV25-1 and TRBJ2-1; 7 bases match TRBD2. CDR1 is MGHDK, CDR2 SYGVNS, per germline. V lost 5 bases and J lost 4; bases outside the gene matches: 11. The length of the CDR3 is 16 residues. CDR3 in DNA: TGTGCCAGCAGTCACTGGACTATCGGGGGGTACAATGAGCAGTTCTTC. This codes for CASSHWTIGGYNEQFF.

This chain joins TRBV27 and TRBJ1-5; D is uncertain. The CDR3 extends over 14 amino acids. Per the germline V gene, CDR1 is MNHEY and CDR2 is SMNVEV (reference sequence). Trimming cost V 3 bases and J 0 bases, with 6 bases left between them. The CDR3 sequence is CASSFQDSNQPQHF. CDR3 sequence (DNA): TGTGCCAGCAGTTTCCAAGATAGCAATCAGCCCCAGCATTTT.

The table lists this clone with a count of one. The rearrangement uses TRBV4-1 and TRBJ1-1; D possibly corresponds to TRBD1 (5 bases). The ends were cut back, 3 bases at V and 2 bases at J, with 13 bases in the middle. The CDR3 length is 15 residues. CDR1 MGHRA and CDR2 YSYEKL come from the germline V gene. The CDR3 sequence is CASSHRGAPNTEAFF. The CDR3 DNA reads as TGCGCCAGCAGCCATCGAGGGGCCCCTAACACTGAAGCTTTCTTT.

The chain employs TRBV7-2 and TRBJ2-1; unclear D gene. Germline assignment: CDR1 SGHTA and CDR2 FQGNSA. V lost 3 bases, J lost 3 bases, and 12 bases lay in between. There are 15 residues in the CDR3. The CDR3: CASSFFPDYYNEQFF. CDR3 DNA sequence: TGTGCCAGCAGCTTTTTCCCGGATTACTACAATGAGCAGTTCTTC.

The CDR3 reads CASREDRTEQYF. CDR3 bases: TGTGCCAGCAGGGAGGACCGCACCGAGCAGTACTTC. The V and J genes are TRBV6-6 and TRBJ2-7; the D gene is possibly TRBD2 (5 bases). Trimming removed 6 bases from V and 6 bases from J, with 12 bases in between. Per the germline V gene, CDR1 is MNHNY and CDR2 is SVGAGI (reference sequence). CDR3 length equals 12 residues.

Written as DNA, the CDR3 is TGCAGCGTGGCCCAGAGGGCAGAAGCTTTCTTT. Its translation: CSVAQRAEAFF. The genes are TRBV29-1 and TRBJ1-1; D unresolved. The germline CDR1 and CDR2 sequences are SQVTM and ANQGSEA. The germline V and J ends were trimmed by 6 bases and 8 bases, with 13 bases remaining between them. CDR3 length equals 11 residues.

The rearrangement uses TRBV7-9 and TRBJ2-1, with 13 bases fitting TRBD2. Unmatched junction bases numbered 1, after V lost 1 base and J lost 4 bases. CDR3 size: 16 residues. CDR1 and CDR2 (germline): SEHNR, FQNEAQ (reference sequence). The CDR3 DNA reads as TGTGCCAGCAGCTTAGTGGGACTAGCGGGATACAATGAGCAGTTCTTC. Its translation is CASSLVGLAGYNEQFF.

This chain joins TRBV7-9 and TRBJ1-6; 7 bases map to TRBD1. Looked up from germline, CDR1 is SEHNR and CDR2 is FQNEAQ (reference sequence). V dropped 8 bases and J dropped 6; count of bases not matched to a gene: 4. This CDR3 has 13 residues. Written as DNA, the CDR3 is TGTGCCAGCCAGGGGGGGCCTAATTCACCCCTCCACTTT. It translates to CASQGGPNSPLHF.

V is TRBV9 and J is TRBJ2-1, with 8 bases that match TRBD1. The CDR3 covers 17 residues. Germline V lookup: CDR1 SGDLS, CDR2 YYNGEE. V was pared by 3 bases and J by 5 bases, with 13 bases of the junction left unmatched. The CDR3 coding sequence is TGTGCCAGCAGCGCCGTGAGCGACAGGGGACTTAACAATGAGCAGTTCTTC. Residues: CASSAVSDRGLNNEQFF.

V and J are TRBV4-1 and TRBJ1-1; D unresolved. The CDR3 extends over 14 amino acids. CDR1 MGHRA and CDR2 YSYEKL come from the germline V gene. Trimming cost V 4 bases and J 1 base, with 10 bases left between them. CDR3 in amino acids: CASSPRNKNTEAFF. DNA for the CDR3: TGCGCCAGCAGCCCCCGGAACAAGAACACTGAAGCTTTCTTT.

There are a few counts of this clone. The chain couples TRBV6-9 to TRBJ2-7; perhaps TRBD2 as D (6 bases). V shed 2 bases and J shed 2 bases, with 10 bases lying between them. Germline V CDR1 and CDR2: MNHGY, SVAAGI. This CDR3 has 14 amino acids. CDR3 residues: CASSYRGAPYEQYF. The CDR3 coding sequence is TGTGCCAGCAGTTATCGCGGGGCCCCCTACGAGCAGTACTTC.

The chain uses TRBV19 and TRBJ2-1, with 9 bases identical to TRBD2. V lost 4 bases, J lost 4 bases, and 5 bases stayed unmatched. The CDR3 is made up of 15 amino acids. CDR1 and CDR2 from the germline V gene are LNHDA and SQIVND (reference sequence). CDR3 nucleotides: TGTGCCAGTAGTACCATAGCGGGGGTTTACAATGAGCAGTTCTTC. Its protein is CASSTIAGVYNEQFF. The entire variable domain, with the rest obtained from reference TRBV19 and TRBJ2-1, is as follows: DGGITQSPKYLFRKEGQNVTLSCEQNLNHDAMYWYRQDPGQGLRLIYYSQIVNDFQKGDIAEGYSVSREKKESFPLTVTSAQKNPTAFYLCASSTIAGVYNEQFFGPGTRLTVL.

This chain links TRBV6-5 with TRBJ2-1; no clear D gene. Trimming shortened V by 5 bases and J by 10 bases, and 12 bases separated the two germline ends. Germline CDR1 is MNHEY and CDR2 is SVGAGI. This CDR3 spans 12 amino acids. CDR3 sequence: CASSEVGREQFF. DNA for the CDR3: TGTGCCAGCAGTGAGGTAGGGCGCGAGCAGTTCTTC.

In DNA, the CDR3 is TGTGCCAGCAGCCGCCTCGGGGGTGGTGGAAACACCATATATTTT. Its translation: CASSRLGGGGNTIYF. This chain uses TRBV7-6 with TRBJ1-3; tentatively, D is TRBD1 (5 bases). V was shortened by 5 bases and J by 3 bases, with 14 bases between the two germline ends. The CDR3 has 15 residues. Germline V gene data show CDR1 as SGHVS and CDR2 as FNYEAQ.

The chain employs TRBV25-1 and TRBJ2-2; TRBD1 matches at 8 bases. Per germline, CDR1 MGHDK and CDR2 SYGVNS. The CDR3 has 15 amino acids. With 5 bases clipped from V and 6 bases from J, the junction kept 8 bases outside the gene matches. The CDR3 sequence: CASSPSGTGPGELFF. The CDR3 DNA reads as TGTGCCAGCAGTCCCTCCGGGACAGGCCCCGGGGAGCTGTTTTTT.

The chain carries TRBV11-2 and TRBJ2-2; 8 bases fit TRBD2. V lost 5 bases, J lost 5 bases, and 4 bases stayed unmatched. CDR1 SGHAT and CDR2 FQNNGV come from the germline V gene. CDR3 size: 14 residues. CDR3 in amino acids: CASSQTSETGELFF. The DNA of the CDR3 is TGTGCCAGCAGCCAGACTAGCGAAACCGGGGAGCTGTTTTTT.

This chain joins TRBV6-6 and TRBJ2-7; either TRBD1 or TRBD2 may supply D (6 bases each). CDR1 MNHNY and CDR2 SVGAGI come from the germline V gene (reference sequence). V was cut by 7 bases and J by 7 bases, with 20 bases left in between. This CDR3 has 14 residues. CDR3 residues: CASTPGGSMGEQYF. The CDR3 bases are TGTGCCAGCACCCCCGGGGGCTCCATGGGGGAGCAGTACTTC.

The chain has TRBV7-2 and TRBJ2-1; D unresolved. This CDR3 comprises 11 residues. Trimming removed 5 bases at V and 8 bases at J, with 7 bases between. Looked up from germline, CDR1 is SGHTA and CDR2 is FQGNSA. The DNA for the CDR3 is TGTGCCAGCAGCCCTTTCCATGAGCAGTTCTTC. As protein: CASSPFHEQFF. Full variable domain (rest looked up from reference TRBV7-2 and TRBJ2-1): GAGVSQSPSNKVTEKGKDVELRCDPISGHTALYWYRQSLGQGLEFLIYFQGNSAPDKSGLPSDRFSAERTGGSVSTLTIQRTQQEDSAVYLCASSPFHEQFFGPGTRLTVL.

The chain uses TRBV7-9 and TRBJ2-7; D is possibly TRBD1 (6 bases). Germline CDR1 and CDR2: SEHNR and FQNEAQ (reference sequence). V lost 4 bases, J lost 0 bases, and 10 bases lay in between. The CDR3 runs 14 residues. CDR3 region: CASSSTGNSYEQYF. CDR3 bases: TGTGCCAGCAGCTCAACAGGGAACTCCTACGAGCAGTACTTC.

This clone occurred a few times. The CDR3 is CSVRPWDTEAFF. Here the CDR3 DNA reads TGCAGCGTTCGACCTTGGGACACTGAAGCTTTCTTT. This chain uses TRBV29-1 with TRBJ1-1; no reliable D call. In germline, CDR1 is SQVTM, CDR2 ANQGSEA. The CDR3 is made up of 12 amino acids. Trimming removed 5 bases at V and 3 bases at J, with 10 bases between.